This T cell receptor (beta chain) stems from a study of human T cells and chemical hapten exposure. Whole-study context: Patch tests put 0.01% DPC on the upper back, and the results were checked at 6 days. Study conclusions and caveats: Expanded TCRs produced significantly more large CDR3 similarity clusters than controls did.

This clonotype occurred once. Its target is not known. Time point described: patch test 1, 2 weeks after DPC sensitization. Treatment: therapeutic diphenylcyclopropenone sensitization with weekly scalp DPC. TCRdb independently ran MiXCR on the RACE reads; one entry per CDR3 protein. The profile shows 300,000 to 450,000 distinct CDR3 sequences, more than 4.5% of them singletons. V was clipped by 2 bases and J by 0 bases, with 9 bases between them. Germline V gene data show CDR1 as SGHTA and CDR2 as FQGNSA. CDR3 length: 15 amino acids. The gene calls are TRBV7-2 and TRBJ2-3; no definite D call. The sample consisted of whole blood, taken in connection with sensitization to the hapten diphenylcyclopropenone (DPC). This sequence was found in a woman between 50 and 59 years old with alopecia areata. Some clones in this sample may be carry-over from other donors' samples. CDR3 sequence: CASSLQAISTDTQYF. CDR3 in DNA: TGTGCCAGCAGCTTACAGGCAATTAGCACAGATACGCAGTATTTT.